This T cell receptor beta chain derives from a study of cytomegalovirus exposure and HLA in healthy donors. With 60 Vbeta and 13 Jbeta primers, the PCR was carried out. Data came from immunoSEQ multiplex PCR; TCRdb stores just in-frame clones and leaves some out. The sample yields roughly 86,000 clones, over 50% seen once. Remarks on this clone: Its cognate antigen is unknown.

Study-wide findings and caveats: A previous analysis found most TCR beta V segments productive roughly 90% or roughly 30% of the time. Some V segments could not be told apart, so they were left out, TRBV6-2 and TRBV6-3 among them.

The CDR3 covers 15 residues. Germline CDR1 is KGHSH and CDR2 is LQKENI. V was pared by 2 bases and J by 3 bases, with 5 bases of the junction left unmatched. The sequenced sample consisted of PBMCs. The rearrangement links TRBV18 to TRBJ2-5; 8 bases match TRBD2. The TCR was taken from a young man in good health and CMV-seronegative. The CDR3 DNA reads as TGTGCCAGCTCACCAAGGGGGACTAGAGAAGAGACCCAGTACTTC. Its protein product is CASSPRGTREETQYF.